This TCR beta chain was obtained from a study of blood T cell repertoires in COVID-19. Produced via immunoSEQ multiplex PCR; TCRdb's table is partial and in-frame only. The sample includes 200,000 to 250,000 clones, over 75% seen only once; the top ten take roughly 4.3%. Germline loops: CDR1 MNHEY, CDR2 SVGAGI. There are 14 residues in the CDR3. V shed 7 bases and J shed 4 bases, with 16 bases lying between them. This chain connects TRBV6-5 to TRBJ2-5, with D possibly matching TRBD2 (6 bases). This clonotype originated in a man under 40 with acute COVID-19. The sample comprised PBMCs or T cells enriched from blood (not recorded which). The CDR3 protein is CASNPGTYVETQYF. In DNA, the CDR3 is TGTGCCAGCAACCCGGGGACTTATGTAGAGACCCAGTACTTC.